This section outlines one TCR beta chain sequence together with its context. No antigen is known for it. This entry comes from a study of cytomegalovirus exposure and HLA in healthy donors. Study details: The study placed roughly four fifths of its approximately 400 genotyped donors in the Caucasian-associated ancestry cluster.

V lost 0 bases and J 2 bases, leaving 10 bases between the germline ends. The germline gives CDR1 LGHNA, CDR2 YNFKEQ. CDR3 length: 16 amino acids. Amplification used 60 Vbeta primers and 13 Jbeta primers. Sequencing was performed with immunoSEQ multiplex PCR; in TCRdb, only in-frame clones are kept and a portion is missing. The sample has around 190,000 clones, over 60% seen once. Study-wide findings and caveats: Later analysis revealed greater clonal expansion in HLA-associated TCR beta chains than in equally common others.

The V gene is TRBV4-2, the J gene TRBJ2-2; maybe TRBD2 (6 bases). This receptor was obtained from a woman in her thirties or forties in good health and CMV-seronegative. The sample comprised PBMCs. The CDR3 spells CASSQDWGDNTGELFF. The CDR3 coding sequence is TGTGCCAGCAGCCAAGATTGGGGGGACAACACCGGGGAGCTGTTTTTT.